This T cell receptor beta chain is from a study of blood T cell repertoires in COVID-19. Using immunoSEQ multiplex PCR, the repertoire was profiled, and TCRdb retains in-frame clones only, with some absent. The sample includes roughly 280,000 clones, approximately 90% of them seen just once. The study assigned cohorts using participant-reported clinical history. The germline V gene encodes CDR1 MDHEN and CDR2 SYDVKM. There are 14 residues in the CDR3. Trimming cost V 7 bases and J 4 bases; bases outside gene matches: 7. V is TRBV28 and J is TRBJ1-5; 7 bases are shared with TRBD1. Sequencing was carried out using PBMCs or T cells enriched from blood (not recorded which). This clonotype originated in a man aged 35 to 55 who had been exposed to COVID-19. The CDR3 DNA is TGTGCCAGCACCCGAGACAGGGCGAATCAGCCCCAGCATTTT. Translating gives CASTRDRANQPQHF. Full variable domain (remainder filled in from reference TRBV28 and TRBJ1-5): DVKVTQSSRYLVKRTGEKVFLECVQDMDHENMFWYRQDPGLGLRLIYFSYDVKMKEKGDIPEGYSVSREKKERFSLILESASTNQTSMYLCASTRDRANQPQHFGDGTRLSIL.